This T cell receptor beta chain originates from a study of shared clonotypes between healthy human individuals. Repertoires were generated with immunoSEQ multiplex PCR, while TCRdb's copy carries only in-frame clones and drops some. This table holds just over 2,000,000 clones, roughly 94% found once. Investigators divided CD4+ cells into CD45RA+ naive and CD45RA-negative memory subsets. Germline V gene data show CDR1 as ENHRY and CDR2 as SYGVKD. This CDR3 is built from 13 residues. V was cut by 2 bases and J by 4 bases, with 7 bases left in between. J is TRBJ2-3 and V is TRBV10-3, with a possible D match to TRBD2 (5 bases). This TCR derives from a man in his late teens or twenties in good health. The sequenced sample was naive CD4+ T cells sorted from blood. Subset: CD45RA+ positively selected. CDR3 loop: CAISEGSADTQYF. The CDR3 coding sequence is TGTGCCATCAGTGAGGGTAGCGCAGATACGCAGTATTTT.